This TCR beta chain was retrieved from a study of vaccination and CD4 T cells after COVID-19. For the study at large: SARS-CoV-2, HCoV-NL63, HCoV-OC43 and HCoV-229E supplied the overlapping spike peptides used to stimulate cells. Cultures that served as controls received a CEFX pool, an HIV-1 Nef pool, or no peptide.

This clonotype was observed once. Antigen unknown. The V gene's germline CDR1 is KGHDR and CDR2 SFDVKD. V trimming: 3 bases; J trimming: 6 bases; junction bases outside the gene matches: 5. The CDR3 spans 15 residues. The assay that was used to sequence DNA from cultured CD4+ T cells was the Oncomine TCR Beta short-read assay. In TCRdb, the PCR reads were re-called with MiXCR into one record per CDR3 protein. The table records roughly 10,000 distinct CDR3 sequences, 56% of them present only once. Treatment denoted: roughly nine-day PBMC culture with coronavirus spike peptide pools or control peptides (ViraFEST assay).

The clonotype comes from a human donor who had recovered from COVID-19. Sequenced input: CD4+ T cells from blood, cultured in vitro. The V call is TRBV24-1, the J call TRBJ2-7, with 12 bases matching TRBD1. The CDR3 region is CATSDAGTGGSEQYF. CDR3 nucleotides: TGTGCCACCAGTGATGCCGGGACAGGGGGCTCCGAGCAGTACTTC.